Below are 32 T cell receptor beta chains sequenced from a single sample in a study of blood T cell repertoires in COVID-19 (dated by TCRdb to the early 2020s). The library was produced with the immunoSEQ multiplex PCR assay. TCRdb retrieved this table from immuneACCESS and kept in-frame rearrangements only. Not all clones are present; in checked studies, unresolved V genes account for under half, and no reason is known for the remainder. The sample records 150,000 to 200,000 clones, approximately 90% of which are singletons. Over 7% of the sample is in the top ten clones. Material: peripheral blood. Receptors were obtained from a woman of 80 years or more in a cohort sampled during active or convalescent COVID-19.

In this sample, this clone turned up once. The V call is TRBV5-5, the J call TRBJ2-7, with D unclear. The V gene's germline CDR1 is SGHKS and CDR2 YYEKEE (reference sequence). The V end was cut by 4 bases, the J end by 0 bases, with 14 bases between. The CDR3 totals 15 residues. The CDR3 bases are TGTGCCAGCAGCGCCCCGGGTCGAAGCTCCTACGAGCAGTACGTC. It is translated as CASSAPGRSSYEQYV.

This clone was seen a single time. The rearrangement uses TRBV20-1 and TRBJ1-1; 8 bases map to TRBD1. In germline, CDR1 is DFQATT, CDR2 SNEGSKA (reference sequence). The CDR3 loop spans 18 amino acids. With 3 bases clipped from V and 1 base from J, the junction kept 16 bases outside the gene matches. CDR3 in amino acids: CSASPAQQRGTGNTEAFF. The CDR3 nucleotides are TGCAGTGCTAGTCCCGCACAACAAAGAGGGACAGGGAACACTGAAGCTTTCTTT.

This rearrangement joins TRBV30 to TRBJ1-1; no clear D gene. V was pared by 0 bases and J by 3 bases, with 14 bases between. Germline V lookup: CDR1 GTSNPN, CDR2 SVGIG (reference sequence). CDR3 length: 15 residues. The CDR3 protein is CAWSVLGGQDTEAFF. In DNA form, the CDR3 reads TGTGCCTGGAGTGTACTGGGTGGCCAGGACACTGAAGCTTTCTTT.

This clone appeared a single time. The V and J genes are TRBV4-3 and TRBJ2-1; D is unclear. Trimming took 0 bases from V and 6 from J, leaving 6 bases between them. The CDR3 extends over 13 amino acids. Germline CDR1 reads LGHNA; CDR2 reads YSLEER. CDR3 sequence (DNA): TGCGCCAGCAGCCAAGAGATGCGCAATGAGCAGTTCTTC. Protein: CASSQEMRNEQFF.

The V gene is TRBV19, the J gene TRBJ2-5; 7 nucleotides match TRBD1. This CDR3 comprises 15 residues. Looked up from germline, CDR1 is LNHDA and CDR2 is SQIVND (reference sequence). Trimming took 9 bases from V and 2 from J; bases not matched to a gene: 12. CDR3 loop: CASRQGRGGQETQYF. The CDR3 DNA is TGTGCCAGCCGACAGGGCCGCGGTGGGCAAGAGACCCAGTACTTC.

The gene calls are TRBV12-5 and TRBJ1-5; D perhaps matches TRBD1 (5 bases). Germline lookup yields CDR1 LGHNT and CDR2 FRNRAP. This CDR3 region has 15 residues. V was pared by 2 bases and J by 2 bases, with 10 bases between. Written as DNA, the CDR3 is TGTGCTAGTGGTTTGTCGGGGGAAGGCAATCAGCCCCAGCATTTT. As protein: CASGLSGEGNQPQHF.

The rearrangement links TRBV5-5 to TRBJ2-5, with 7 bases identical to TRBD1. The V gene's germline CDR1 is SGHKS and CDR2 YYEKEE (reference sequence). CDR3 length equals 14 residues. V dropped 1 base and J dropped 4; count of bases not matched to a gene: 4. The CDR3 sequence: CASSLFTGAETQYF. The CDR3 DNA reads TGTGCCAGCAGCTTGTTTACAGGGGCAGAGACCCAGTACTTC. The complete variable domain, with remaining parts taken from reference TRBV5-5 and TRBJ2-5, reads DAGVTQSPTHLIKTRGQQVTLRCSPISGHKSVSWYQQVLGQGPQFIFQYYEKEERGRGNFPDRFSARQFPNYSSELNVNALLLGDSALYLCASSLFTGAETQYFGPGTRLLVL.

This CDR3 is CASSLDPRDNSPLHF. The CDR3 DNA is TGTGCCAGCAGCCTGGACCCCAGGGATAATTCACCCCTCCACTTT. The chain has TRBV3-1 (or the pseudogene TRBV3-2) and TRBJ1-6; tentative D call: TRBD1 (5 bases). The CDR3 extends over 15 amino acids. CDR1 LGHDT and CDR2 YNNKEL come from the germline V gene (reference sequence). The V and J ends lost 4 bases and 5 bases respectively, with 12 bases between them.

The CDR3 protein is CASSLSVIALLGLGVNEQFF. CDR3 sequence (DNA): TGCGCCAGCAGCTTGTCCGTAATTGCCTTACTAGGCCTGGGCGTAAATGAGCAGTTCTTC. The chain recombines TRBV5-1 with TRBJ2-1, with D tentatively TRBD2 (5 bases). The CDR3 contains 20 residues. Germline V CDR1 and CDR2: SGHRS, YFSETQ. Trimming shortened V by 1 base and J by 7 bases, and 30 bases separated the two germline ends.

This clone was seen once. The V gene is TRBV5-1, the J gene TRBJ2-7, with 12 nucleotides matching TRBD2. The CDR3 is 16 residues long. Germline V gene data show CDR1 as SGHRS and CDR2 as YFSETQ. J lost 1 base, V lost 10 bases, and 12 bases had no gene match. The chain's CDR3 is CARSPGTSGCSYEQYV. DNA of the CDR3: TGCGCCCGTTCCCCCGGGACTAGCGGGTGTTCCTACGAGCAGTACGTC.

This sequence joins TRBV10-3 and TRBJ1-1; 8 bases map to TRBD1. The trim removed 11 bases at V and 5 bases at J, leaving 13 bases unmatched. Germline loops: CDR1 ENHRY, CDR2 SYGVKD. The CDR3 has 14 amino acids. This CDR3 is CAVRSGTGRTEAFF. The DNA of the CDR3 is TGTGCCGTGCGCTCCGGGACAGGCCGAACTGAAGCTTTCTTT.

The J gene is TRBJ2-1, the V gene TRBV18; 13 bases agree with TRBD2. This CDR3 has 17 amino acids. The germline V gene has CDR1 KGHSH and CDR2 LQKENI. Trimming cost V 3 bases and J 8 bases; bases outside gene matches: 10. The CDR3 protein is CASSPRGTSGNLHEQFF. The CDR3 DNA follows: TGTGCCAGCTCACCCAGAGGGACTAGCGGGAATTTACATGAGCAGTTCTTC.

The chain couples TRBV7-9 to TRBJ1-1, with TRBD1 matching over 8 bases. The CDR3 is 12 amino acids. CDR1 is SEHNR, CDR2 FQNEAQ, per germline (reference sequence). V trimming: 5 bases; J trimming: 9 bases; junction bases outside the gene matches: 5. CDR3 nucleotides: TGTGCCAGCAGCCTCGCAGGGGGCCAAGCTTTCTTT. It translates to CASSLAGGQAFF.

This rearrangement joins TRBV10-1 to TRBJ1-2, with 7 bases that match TRBD1. The CDR3 runs 13 residues. The V segment lost 9 bases and the J segment 0 bases; nucleotides outside the gene matches: 4. Germline CDR1 and CDR2: WNHNN and SYGVQD (reference sequence). The chain's CDR3 is CASDRVANYGYTF. As DNA, the CDR3 is TGCGCCAGTGACAGGGTTGCTAACTATGGCTACACCTTC.

This chain uses TRBV15 with TRBJ2-1, with 10 nucleotides matching TRBD2. Germline V CDR1 and CDR2: LNHNV, YYDKDF (reference sequence). J lost 6 bases, V lost 5 bases, and 7 bases had no gene match. The CDR3 totals 15 residues. Here the CDR3 reads CATSGGLAAPNEQFF. DNA of the CDR3: TGTGCCACCAGCGGCGGACTAGCGGCCCCCAATGAGCAGTTCTTC.

The chain has TRBV27 and TRBJ1-1; 9 nucleotides match TRBD1. Germline lookup yields CDR1 MNHEY and CDR2 SMNVEV (reference sequence). The CDR3 is made up of 19 amino acids. V lost 4 bases and J lost 8; bases outside the gene matches: 23. CDR3 residues: CASSSKGTGFQVGYWEAFF. For the CDR3, the DNA is TGTGCCAGCAGTTCCAAAGGGACAGGGTTTCAAGTCGGCTATTGGGAAGCTTTCTTT.

This rearrangement joins TRBV9 to TRBJ1-4, with 7 bases aligning to TRBD1. V shed 3 bases, J shed 4 bases, and the junction held 6 bases outside the gene matches. The germline V gene encodes CDR1 SGDLS and CDR2 YYNGEE. This CDR3 has 15 residues. Here the CDR3 reads CASSGDQGGNEKLFF. The CDR3 nucleotides are TGTGCCAGCAGCGGGGACCAGGGGGGTAATGAAAAACTGTTTTTT.

The chain combines TRBV5-5 with TRBJ2-7; D gene unclear. Germline CDR1 reads SGHKS; CDR2 reads YYEKEE (reference sequence). V lost 1 base, J lost 7 bases, and 9 bases lay in between. The CDR3 has 12 residues. CDR3 protein: CASSLSPLEQYV. The CDR3 region has the DNA TGTGCCAGCAGCTTGTCCCCTCTGGAGCAGTACGTC.

The chain couples TRBV5-1 to TRBJ1-2; no definite D call. Germline values: CDR1 SGHRS, CDR2 YFSETQ. V dropped 5 bases and J dropped 1 base, with 9 bases sitting between them. This CDR3 is 13 amino acids long. The CDR3 nucleotides read TGCGCCAGCAGTCGGGAGGGTAACTATGGCTACACCTTC. This translates into CASSREGNYGYTF.

The chain recombines TRBV6-2 or TRBV6-3 with TRBJ1-1, with a possible D match to TRBD1 (5 bases). The length of the CDR3 is 15 residues. Trimming left V 4 bases short and J 4 bases short, with 16 bases between. The germline CDR1 and CDR2 sequences are MNHEY and SVGEGT. The DNA of the CDR3 is TGTGCCAGCAGTTTTCGGCCCCAGGGTGGCACTGAAGCTTTCTTT. Translated: CASSFRPQGGTEAFF.

The chain is built from TRBV5-1 and TRBJ2-3; D is possibly TRBD1 (6 bases). V lost 5 bases to trimming and J lost 6 bases, with 19 bases between them. The germline V gene encodes CDR1 SGHRS and CDR2 YFSETQ. This CDR3 region has 15 residues. CDR3 DNA sequence: TGCGCCAGCAGGGTGACAGGACGATACTTGGATACGCAGTATTTT. This encodes CASRVTGRYLDTQYF.

V and J are TRBV27 and TRBJ1-3; 7 bases are a match to TRBD1. The CDR3 covers 13 residues. CDR1 and CDR2 from the germline V gene are MNHEY and SMNVEV (reference sequence). Losses at the gene ends were 6 bases for V and 4 bases for J; bases not matched to a gene: 3. DNA of the CDR3: TGTGCCAGCAGCACGACAGGGGGAAACACCATATATTTT. This sequence encodes CASSTTGGNTIYF.

V is TRBV5-5 and J is TRBJ1-1; TRBD1 agrees at 7 bases. CDR3 length: 15 residues. The V segment lost 0 bases and the J segment 0 bases; nucleotides outside the gene matches: 2. From germline, CDR1 is SGHKS and CDR2 YYEKEE (reference sequence). The CDR3, as DNA: TGTGCCAGCAGCTTGGGGGGACAGTTGAACACTGAAGCTTTCTTT. Translated: CASSLGGQLNTEAFF. The full variable domain, rest sourced from reference TRBV5-5 and TRBJ1-1, is DAGVTQSPTHLIKTRGQQVTLRCSPISGHKSVSWYQQVLGQGPQFIFQYYEKEERGRGNFPDRFSARQFPNYSSELNVNALLLGDSALYLCASSLGGQLNTEAFFGQGTRLTVV.

The CDR3 region has the DNA TGTGCCAGCAGCTTCCAGGGGGCGCCCAATGAGCAGTTCTTC. It yields the protein CASSFQGAPNEQFF. This chain connects TRBV5-5 to TRBJ2-1; TRBD1 aligns across 8 bases. Trimming removed 2 bases from V and 6 bases from J; junction bases left unmatched: 4. The CDR3 runs to 14 residues. The germline CDR1 and CDR2 sequences are SGHKS and YYEKEE (reference sequence).

This chain joins TRBV21-1 and TRBJ2-7; the table names TRBD2, a call not compared with the DNA. TRBV21-1 is flagged as a pseudogene. This CDR3 is built from 11 residues. In DNA, the CDR3 is TGTGCCAGCAGCTCTCCCTACGAGCAGTACTTC. It yields the protein CASSSPYEQYF.

This clone occurred a few times. The V gene is TRBV19, the J gene TRBJ2-5; 12 bases align to TRBD2. Germline V gives CDR1 LNHDA, CDR2 SQIVND (reference sequence). The trim removed 3 bases at V and 0 bases at J, leaving 8 bases unmatched. The CDR3 spans 18 residues. CDR3 nucleotides: TGTGCCAGTAGTATGCCGTCTAGCGGGGGGGCCTACCAAGAGACCCAGTACTTC. Protein sequence: CASSMPSSGGAYQETQYF.

V usage is TRBV30 and J usage is TRBJ2-5; unclear D gene. V was trimmed by 5 bases and J by 3 bases, leaving 13 bases between them. This CDR3 comprises 13 residues. The germline V gene has CDR1 GTSNPN and CDR2 SVGIG (reference sequence). Written as DNA, the CDR3 is TGTGCCTGGGGGCCGGGTTCTAAAGAGACCCAGTACTTC. Translation: CAWGPGSKETQYF. Based on the CDR3 plus reference TRBV30 and TRBJ2-5, the full variable domain is SQTIHQWPATLVQPVGSPLSLECTVEGTSNPNLYWYRQAAGRGLQLLFYSVGIGQISSEVPQNLSASRPQDRQFILSSKKLLLSDSGFYLCAWGPGSKETQYFGPGTRLLVL.

V gene TRBV7-9 combines with J gene TRBJ1-3; D is undetermined. The CDR3 is made up of 14 amino acids. The V and J ends lost 2 bases and 1 base respectively, with 6 bases between them. From germline, CDR1 is SEHNR and CDR2 FQNEAQ (reference sequence). The CDR3 reads CASSLWRSGNTIYF. The CDR3 bases are TGTGCCAGCAGCTTATGGAGGTCTGGAAACACCATATATTTT.

This chain connects TRBV19 to TRBJ2-5; 10 nucleotides line up with TRBD2. J was trimmed by 0 bases and V by 6 bases; bases with no gene match: 10. This CDR3 has 17 residues. The germline CDR1 and CDR2 sequences are LNHDA and SQIVND (reference sequence). Written as DNA, the CDR3 is TGTGCCAGTAGGGAGCGGGAGGGCCTTTATAACCAAGAGACCCAGTACTTC. It is translated as CASREREGLYNQETQYF.

This chain uses TRBV19 with TRBJ2-2; TRBD1 matches 8 bases. This CDR3 region has 14 residues. V lost 3 bases and J lost 3; bases outside the gene matches: 0. The germline gives CDR1 LNHDA, CDR2 SQIVND (reference sequence). CDR3 sequence (DNA): TGTGCCAGTAGTATGACAGGGGACACCGGGGAGCTGTTTTTT. It yields the protein CASSMTGDTGELFF.

The chain links TRBV15 to TRBJ2-3, with 7 bases matching TRBD1. Germline V lookup: CDR1 LNHNV, CDR2 YYDKDF (reference sequence). V gave up 3 bases and J gave up 10 bases; unmatched junction bases: 4. The CDR3 consists of 12 residues. CDR3 in DNA: TGTGCCACCAGCAGTAAGACAGGGCCGCAGTATTTT. Translation gives CATSSKTGPQYF.

The chain combines TRBV19 with TRBJ1-3; D gene unclear. The V and J ends lost 7 bases and 0 bases respectively, with 19 bases between them. Germline lookup yields CDR1 LNHDA and CDR2 SQIVND (reference sequence). CDR3 length equals 17 residues. The CDR3 loop is CASKAVWEGTSGNTIYF. The CDR3 DNA sequence: TGTGCCAGTAAAGCGGTGTGGGAGGGCACCTCTGGAAACACCATATATTTT.